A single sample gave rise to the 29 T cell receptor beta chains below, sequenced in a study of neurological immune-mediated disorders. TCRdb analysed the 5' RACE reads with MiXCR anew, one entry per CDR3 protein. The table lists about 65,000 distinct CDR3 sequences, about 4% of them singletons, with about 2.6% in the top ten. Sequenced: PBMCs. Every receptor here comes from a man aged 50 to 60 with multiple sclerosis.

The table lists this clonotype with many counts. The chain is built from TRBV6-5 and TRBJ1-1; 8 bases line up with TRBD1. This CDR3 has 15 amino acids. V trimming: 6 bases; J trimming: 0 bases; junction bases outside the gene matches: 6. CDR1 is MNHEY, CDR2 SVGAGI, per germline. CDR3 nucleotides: TGTGCCAGCAGCCCCGGGACAGGAATGAACACTGAAGCTTTCTTT. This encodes CASSPGTGMNTEAFF.

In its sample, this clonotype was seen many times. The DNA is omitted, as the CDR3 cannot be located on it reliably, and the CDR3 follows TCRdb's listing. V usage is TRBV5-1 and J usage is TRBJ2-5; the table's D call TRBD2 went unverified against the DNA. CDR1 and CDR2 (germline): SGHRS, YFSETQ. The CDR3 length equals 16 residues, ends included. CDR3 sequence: CASSFGSGSAQETQYF.

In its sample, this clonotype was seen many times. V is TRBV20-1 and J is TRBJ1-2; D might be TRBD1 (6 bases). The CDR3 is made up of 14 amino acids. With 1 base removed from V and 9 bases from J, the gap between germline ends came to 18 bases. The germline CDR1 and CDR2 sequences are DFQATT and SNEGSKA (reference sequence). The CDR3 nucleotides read TGCAGTGCTAGAGCGTTTAGGACAGACTTGCGCTACACCTTC. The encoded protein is CSARAFRTDLRYTF.

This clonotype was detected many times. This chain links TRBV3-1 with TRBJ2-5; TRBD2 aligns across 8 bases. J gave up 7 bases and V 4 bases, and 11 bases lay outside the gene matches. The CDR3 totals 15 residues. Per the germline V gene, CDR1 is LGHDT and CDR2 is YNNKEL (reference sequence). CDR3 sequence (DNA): TGTGCCAGCAGCCGTTACGGGGGGGCCGTGGTGACCCAGTACTTC. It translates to CASSRYGGAVVTQYF.

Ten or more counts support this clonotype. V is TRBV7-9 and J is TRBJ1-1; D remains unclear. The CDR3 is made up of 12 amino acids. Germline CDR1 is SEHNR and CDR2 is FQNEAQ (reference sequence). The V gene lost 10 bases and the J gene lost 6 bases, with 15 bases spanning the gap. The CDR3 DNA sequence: TGTGCCACTGGGTTGCTAGGCGCTGAAGCTTTCTTT. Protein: CATGLLGAEAFF.

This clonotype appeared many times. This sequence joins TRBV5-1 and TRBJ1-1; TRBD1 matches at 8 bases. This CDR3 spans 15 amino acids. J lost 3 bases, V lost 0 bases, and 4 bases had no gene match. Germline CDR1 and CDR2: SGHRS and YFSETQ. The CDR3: CASSLAGTGYTEAFF. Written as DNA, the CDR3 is TGCGCCAGCAGCTTGGCCGGGACAGGCTACACTGAAGCTTTCTTT. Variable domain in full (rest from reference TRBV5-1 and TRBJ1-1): KAGVTQTPRYLIKTRGQQVTLSCSPISGHRSVSWYQQTPGQGLQFLFEYFSETQRNKGNFPGRFSGRQFSNSRSEMNVSTLELGDSALYLCASSLAGTGYTEAFFGQGTRLTVV.

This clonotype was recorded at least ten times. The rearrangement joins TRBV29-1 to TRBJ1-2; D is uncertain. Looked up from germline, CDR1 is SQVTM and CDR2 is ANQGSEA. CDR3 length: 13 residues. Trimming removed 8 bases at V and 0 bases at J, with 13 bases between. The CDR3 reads CSTLALTNYGYTF. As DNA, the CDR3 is TGCAGCACGCTAGCCCTTACTAACTATGGCTACACCTTC.

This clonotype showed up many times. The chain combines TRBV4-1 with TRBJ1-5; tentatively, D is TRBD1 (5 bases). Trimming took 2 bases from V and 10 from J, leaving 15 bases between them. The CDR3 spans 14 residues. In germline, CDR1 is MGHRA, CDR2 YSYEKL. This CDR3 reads CASSQQDLDSPQHF. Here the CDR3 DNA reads TGCGCCAGCAGCCAACAAGACCTTGACAGTCCCCAGCATTTT.

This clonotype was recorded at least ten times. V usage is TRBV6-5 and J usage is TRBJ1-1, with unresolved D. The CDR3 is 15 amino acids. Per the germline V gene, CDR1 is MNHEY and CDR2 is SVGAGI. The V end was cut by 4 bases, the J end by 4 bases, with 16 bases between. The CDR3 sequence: CASSSGSIATTEAFF. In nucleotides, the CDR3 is TGTGCCAGCAGTTCCGGTTCGATTGCTACCACTGAAGCTTTCTTT.

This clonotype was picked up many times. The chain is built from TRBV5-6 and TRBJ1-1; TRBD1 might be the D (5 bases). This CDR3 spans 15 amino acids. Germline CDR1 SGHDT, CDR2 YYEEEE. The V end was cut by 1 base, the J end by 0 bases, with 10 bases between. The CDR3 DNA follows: TGTGCCAGCAGCTTGCGGGGCAGCATGAACACTGAAGCTTTCTTT. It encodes CASSLRGSMNTEAFF. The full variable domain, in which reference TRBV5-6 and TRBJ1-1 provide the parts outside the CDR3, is DAGVTQSPTHLIKTRGQQVTLRCSPKSGHDTVSWYQQALGQGPQFIFQYYEEEERQRGNFPDRFSGHQFPNYSSELNVNALLLGDSALYLCASSLRGSMNTEAFFGQGTRLTVV.

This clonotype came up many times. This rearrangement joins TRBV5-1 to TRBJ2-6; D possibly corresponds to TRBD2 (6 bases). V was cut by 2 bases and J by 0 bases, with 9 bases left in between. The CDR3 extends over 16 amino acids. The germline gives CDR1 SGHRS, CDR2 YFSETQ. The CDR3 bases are TGCGCCAGCAGCTTTGGAGGGACCTCTGGGGCCAACGTCCTGACTTTC. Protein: CASSFGGTSGANVLTF.

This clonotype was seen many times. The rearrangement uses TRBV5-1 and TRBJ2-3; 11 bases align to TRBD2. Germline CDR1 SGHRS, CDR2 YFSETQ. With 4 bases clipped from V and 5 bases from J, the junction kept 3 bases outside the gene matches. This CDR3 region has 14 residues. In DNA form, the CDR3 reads TGCGCCAGCAGCAAGGGGACTAGCGGAGATACGCAGTATTTT. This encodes CASSKGTSGDTQYF.

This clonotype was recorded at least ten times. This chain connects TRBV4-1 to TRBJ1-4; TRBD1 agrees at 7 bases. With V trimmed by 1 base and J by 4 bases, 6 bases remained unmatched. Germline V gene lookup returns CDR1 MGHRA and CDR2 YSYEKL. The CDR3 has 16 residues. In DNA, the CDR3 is TGCGCCAGCAGCCAAGCACAGACAGGGAGTAATGAAAAACTGTTTTTT. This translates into CASSQAQTGSNEKLFF.

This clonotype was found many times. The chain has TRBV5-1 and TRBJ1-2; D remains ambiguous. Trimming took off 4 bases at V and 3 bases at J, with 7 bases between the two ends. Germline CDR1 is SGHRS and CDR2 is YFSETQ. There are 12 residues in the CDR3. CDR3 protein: CASSKTDYGYTF. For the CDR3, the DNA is TGCGCCAGCAGCAAAACAGACTATGGCTACACCTTC.

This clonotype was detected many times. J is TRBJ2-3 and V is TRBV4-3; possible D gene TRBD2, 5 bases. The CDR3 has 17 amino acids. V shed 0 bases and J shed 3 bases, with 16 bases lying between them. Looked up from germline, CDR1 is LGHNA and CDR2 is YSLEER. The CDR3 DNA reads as TGCGCCAGCAGCCAAGAAAGGAGGCTAGTTGGGACAGATACGCAGTATTTT. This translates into CASSQERRLVGTDTQYF.

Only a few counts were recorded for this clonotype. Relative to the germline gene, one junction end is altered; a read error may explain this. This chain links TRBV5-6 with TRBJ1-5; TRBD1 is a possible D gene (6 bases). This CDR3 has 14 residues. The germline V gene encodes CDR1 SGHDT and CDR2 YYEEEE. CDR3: CASSLQGRNQPQNF. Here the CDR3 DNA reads TGTGCCAGCAGCTTACAGGGCCGCAATCAGCCCCAGAATTTT.

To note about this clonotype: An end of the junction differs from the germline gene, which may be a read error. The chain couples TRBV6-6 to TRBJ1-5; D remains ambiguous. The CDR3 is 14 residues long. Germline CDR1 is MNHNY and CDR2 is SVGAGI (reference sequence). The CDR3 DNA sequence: TGTGCCAGCAGTTACTCGCGGGGTAATCAGCCCCAGAATTTT. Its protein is CASSYSRGNQPQNF.

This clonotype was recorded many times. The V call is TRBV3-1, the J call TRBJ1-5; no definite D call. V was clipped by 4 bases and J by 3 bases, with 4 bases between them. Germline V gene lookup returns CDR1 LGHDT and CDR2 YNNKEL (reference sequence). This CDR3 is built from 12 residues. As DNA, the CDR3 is TGTGCCAGCAGCCTTGCCAATCAGCCCCAGCATTTT. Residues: CASSLANQPQHF.

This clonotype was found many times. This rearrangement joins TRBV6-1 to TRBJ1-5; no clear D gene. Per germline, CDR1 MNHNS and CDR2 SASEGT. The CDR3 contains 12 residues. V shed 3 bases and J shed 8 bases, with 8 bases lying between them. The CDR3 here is CASSDSAKPQHF. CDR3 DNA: TGTGCCAGCAGTGACTCGGCGAAGCCCCAGCATTTT.

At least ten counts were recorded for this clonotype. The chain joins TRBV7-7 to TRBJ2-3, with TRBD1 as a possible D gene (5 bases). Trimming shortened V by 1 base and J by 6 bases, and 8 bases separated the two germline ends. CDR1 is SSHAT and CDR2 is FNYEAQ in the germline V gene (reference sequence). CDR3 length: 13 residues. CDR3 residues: CASSLVGHDTQYF. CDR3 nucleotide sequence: TGTGCCAGCAGCTTAGTCGGACACGATACGCAGTATTTT.

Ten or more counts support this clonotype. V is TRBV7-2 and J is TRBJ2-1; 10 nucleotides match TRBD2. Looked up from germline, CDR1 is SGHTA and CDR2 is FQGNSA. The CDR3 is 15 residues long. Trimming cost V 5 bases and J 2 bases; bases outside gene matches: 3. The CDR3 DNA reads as TGTGCCAGCAGCGTAAGCGGGGGGGCCTACAATGAGCAGTTCTTC. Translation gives CASSVSGGAYNEQFF.

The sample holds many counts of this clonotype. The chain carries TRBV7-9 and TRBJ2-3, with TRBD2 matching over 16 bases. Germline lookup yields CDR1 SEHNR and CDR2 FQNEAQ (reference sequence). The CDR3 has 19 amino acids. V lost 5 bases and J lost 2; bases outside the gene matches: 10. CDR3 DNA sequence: TGTGCCAGCAGCCATACCCGGGGACTAGCGGGGGGGCCCACAGATACGCAGTATTTT. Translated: CASSHTRGLAGGPTDTQYF.

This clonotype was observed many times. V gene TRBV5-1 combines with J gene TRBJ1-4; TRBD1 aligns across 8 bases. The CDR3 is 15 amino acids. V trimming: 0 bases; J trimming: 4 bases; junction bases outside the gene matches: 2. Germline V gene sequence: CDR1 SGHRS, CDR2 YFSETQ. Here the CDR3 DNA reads TGCGCCAGCAGCTTGGACGGACAGGGTAATGAAAAACTGTTTTTT. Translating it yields CASSLDGQGNEKLFF. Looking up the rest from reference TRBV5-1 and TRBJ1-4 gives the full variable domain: KAGVTQTPRYLIKTRGQQVTLSCSPISGHRSVSWYQQTPGQGLQFLFEYFSETQRNKGNFPGRFSGRQFSNSRSEMNVSTLELGDSALYLCASSLDGQGNEKLFFGSGTQLSVL.

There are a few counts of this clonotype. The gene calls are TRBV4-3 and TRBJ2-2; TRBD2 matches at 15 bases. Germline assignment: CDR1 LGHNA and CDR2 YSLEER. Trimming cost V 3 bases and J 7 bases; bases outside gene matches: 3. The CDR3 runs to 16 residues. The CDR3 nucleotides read TGCGCCAGCAGCCACGGACTAGCGGGGGGGGACGGGGAGCTGTTTTTT. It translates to CASSHGLAGGDGELFF.

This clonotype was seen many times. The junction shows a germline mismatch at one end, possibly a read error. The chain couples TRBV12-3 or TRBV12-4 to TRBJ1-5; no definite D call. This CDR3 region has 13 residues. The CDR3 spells CASSLGYNQPQNF. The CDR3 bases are TGTGCCAGCAGTTTGGGTTACAATCAGCCCCAGAATTTT.

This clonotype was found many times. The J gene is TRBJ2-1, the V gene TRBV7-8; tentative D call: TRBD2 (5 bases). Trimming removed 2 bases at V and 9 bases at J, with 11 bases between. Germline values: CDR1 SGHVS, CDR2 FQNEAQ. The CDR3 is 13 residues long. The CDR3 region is CASSLMLGSEQFF. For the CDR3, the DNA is TGTGCCAGCAGCTTAATGCTGGGGAGTGAGCAGTTCTTC.

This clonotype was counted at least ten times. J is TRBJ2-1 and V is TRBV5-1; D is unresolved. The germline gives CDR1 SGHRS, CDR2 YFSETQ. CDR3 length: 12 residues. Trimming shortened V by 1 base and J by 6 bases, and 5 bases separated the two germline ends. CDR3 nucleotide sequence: TGCGCCAGCAGCTTGTGGCCCAATGAGCAGTTCTTC. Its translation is CASSLWPNEQFF.

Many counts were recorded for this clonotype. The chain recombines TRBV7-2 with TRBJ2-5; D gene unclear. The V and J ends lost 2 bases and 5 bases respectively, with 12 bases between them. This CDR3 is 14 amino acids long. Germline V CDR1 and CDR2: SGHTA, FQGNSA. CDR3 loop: CASSLSRVQETQYF. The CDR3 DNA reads TGTGCCAGCAGCTTATCCCGCGTGCAGGAGACCCAGTACTTC.

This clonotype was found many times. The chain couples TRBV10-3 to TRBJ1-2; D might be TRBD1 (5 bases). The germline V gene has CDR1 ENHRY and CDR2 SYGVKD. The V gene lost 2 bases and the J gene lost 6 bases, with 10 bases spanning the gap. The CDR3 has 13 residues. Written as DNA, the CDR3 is TGTGCCATCAGTGAGCCCTCACAGGATGGCTACACCTTC. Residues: CAISEPSQDGYTF.